These 18 T cell receptor beta chains originate from one sample sequenced in a study of CD8 T cells in Susac syndrome. RNA was extracted with the RNeasy kit, and a quantity of roughly 0.5 to 1 ug was reverse transcribed using random hexamers. TCRdb ran MiXCR on the immunoSEQ multiplex PCR reads and lists one entry per CDR3 protein. In the table there are fewer than 90,000 distinct CDR3 sequences, over 85% of which are singletons. The sample comprised CD8+ T cells from PBMCs. The receptors stem from a human donor with Susac syndrome.

The V and J genes are TRBV4-1 and TRBJ1-2; unclear D gene. With 1 base removed from V and 1 base from J, the gap between germline ends came to 7 bases. The CDR3 consists of 14 residues. Looked up from germline, CDR1 is MGHRA and CDR2 is YSYEKL. The CDR3 region is CASSQVPSNYGYTF. As DNA, the CDR3 is TGCGCCAGCAGCCAAGTCCCCAGTAACTATGGCTACACCTTC.

The chain links TRBV14 to TRBJ2-5, with 9 bases lining up with TRBD2. The junction had 9 bases not matched to a gene; V was cut back by 5 bases and J by 5 bases. The CDR3 length is 15 residues. The germline V gene encodes CDR1 SGHDN and CDR2 FVKESK. This chain's CDR3 is CASSSGASGKETQYF. Written as DNA, the CDR3 is TGTGCCAGCAGCTCAGGGGCTAGCGGGAAGGAGACCCAGTACTTC. The entire variable domain, with the rest obtained from reference TRBV14 and TRBJ2-5, is as follows: EAGVTQFPSHSVIEKGQTVTLRCDPISGHDNLYWYRRVMGKEIKFLLHFVKESKQDESGMPNNRFLAERTGGTYSTLKVQPAELEDSGVYFCASSSGASGKETQYFGPGTRLLVL.

The CDR3 DNA follows: TGCAGCGTTGGGTTTGGGACAGGGGGCTACGAGACCCAGTACTTC. Translated, it gives CSVGFGTGGYETQYF. J is TRBJ2-5 and V is TRBV29-1, with 12 bases that match TRBD1. Germline CDR1 reads SQVTM; CDR2 reads ANQGSEA. The CDR3 consists of 15 residues. Losses at the gene ends were 4 bases for V and 5 bases for J; bases not matched to a gene: 8.

The genes are TRBV28 and TRBJ2-6; 10 positions agree with TRBD2. CDR3 length: 18 residues. The trim removed 4 bases at V and 0 bases at J, leaving 6 bases unmatched. Germline V lookup: CDR1 MDHEN, CDR2 SYDVKM. CDR3 sequence: CASSSLLAGDSGANVLTF. CDR3 bases: TGTGCCAGCAGTTCCCTCCTAGCGGGAGACTCTGGGGCCAACGTCCTGACTTTC.

The genes are TRBV7-6 and TRBJ2-7; TRBD2 is a possible D gene (5 bases). Between the trimmed V and J ends, which lost 7 bases and 7 bases, there was a span of 20 bases. In germline, CDR1 is SGHVS, CDR2 FNYEAQ. The CDR3 consists of 14 residues. The CDR3 loop reads CASTPRTSPLEQYF. Written as DNA, the CDR3 is TGTGCCAGCACGCCCCGGACTTCCCCCCTAGAGCAGTACTTC.

This clonotype was seen only once. The chain is built from TRBV6-5 and TRBJ1-5, with TRBD1 identical over 9 bases. Germline V gene sequence: CDR1 MNHEY, CDR2 SVGAGI. The V segment lost 2 bases and the J segment 0 bases; nucleotides outside the gene matches: 5. This CDR3 region has 17 residues. The CDR3 DNA follows: TGTGCCAGCAGTTACAAACCGGGACAGGGTAGCAATCAGCCCCAGCATTTT. It codes for CASSYKPGQGSNQPQHF.

The chain combines TRBV12-3 or TRBV12-4 with TRBJ2-1; maybe TRBD1 (6 bases). Trimming stripped 5 bases from V and 6 bases from J, with 20 bases between. The CDR3 consists of 16 residues. The CDR3 bases are TGTGCCAGCAGTAACAACAGGGCTAGTAGGTTCAATGAGCAGTTCTTC. Amino acids: CASSNNRASRFNEQFF.

The chain recombines TRBV2 with TRBJ2-7; D possibly corresponds to TRBD2 (5 bases). V was clipped by 3 bases and J by 2 bases, with 8 bases between them. This CDR3 contains 13 residues. Per the germline V gene, CDR1 is SNHLY and CDR2 is FYNNEI. Here the CDR3 DNA reads TGTGCCAGCAGTGACCAAGCGGCCTACGAGCAGTACTTC. Translation gives CASSDQAAYEQYF. The full variable domain, its missing parts supplied by reference TRBV2 and TRBJ2-7, is EPEVTQTPSHQVTQMGQEVILRCVPISNHLYFYWYRQILGQKVEFLVSFYNNEISEKSEIFDDQFSVERPDGSNFTLKIRSTKLEDSAMYFCASSDQAAYEQYFGPGTRLTVT.

The CDR3 nucleotides read TGCAGCGCCAGGCCCTTGAACACTGAAGCTTTCTTT. Its translation is CSARPLNTEAFF. This chain joins TRBV29-1 and TRBJ1-1; no clear D. With 7 bases removed from V and 0 bases from J, the gap between germline ends came to 9 bases. The CDR3 is made up of 12 amino acids. Germline V CDR1 and CDR2: SQVTM, ANQGSEA. Complete variable domain (other parts from reference TRBV29-1 and TRBJ1-1): SAVISQKPSRDICQRGTSLTIQCQVDSQVTMMFWYRQQPGQSLTLIATANQGSEATYESGFVIDKFPISRPNLTFSTLTVSNMSPEDSSIYLCSARPLNTEAFFGQGTRLTVV.

This rearrangement joins TRBV7-9 to TRBJ2-3; no reliable D call. CDR1 is SEHNR, CDR2 FQNEAQ, per germline (reference sequence). This CDR3 has 13 residues. Deletions cut 0 bases from V and 6 bases from J, with 7 bases between. CDR3 nucleotide sequence: TGTGCCAGCAGCTTAGCGCTCCAGGATACGCAGTATTTT. Translation: CASSLALQDTQYF.

The chain combines TRBV29-1 with TRBJ2-7; D may correspond to TRBD1 or TRBD2 (5 bases each). The V and J ends lost 4 bases and 0 bases respectively, with 22 bases between them. Germline-derived CDR1 and CDR2 are SQVTM and ANQGSEA. This CDR3 region has 17 residues. CDR3 residues: CSVVWQGETYFSYEQYF. The CDR3, as DNA: TGCAGCGTTGTATGGCAGGGAGAAACCTATTTCTCCTACGAGCAGTACTTC.

The chain combines TRBV27 with TRBJ1-1; D unresolved. The germline V and J ends were trimmed by 2 bases and 1 base, with 8 bases remaining between them. CDR1 is MNHEY and CDR2 is SMNVEV in the germline V gene (reference sequence). This CDR3 has 14 residues. The CDR3 loop reads CASSLRSGNTEAFF. CDR3 sequence (DNA): TGTGCCAGCAGTTTACGGTCGGGGAACACTGAAGCTTTCTTT.

This clonotype was seen a handful of times. This sequence joins TRBV19 and TRBJ2-2; D unclear. The length of the CDR3 is 12 residues. Germline CDR1 is LNHDA and CDR2 is SQIVND (reference sequence). V was cut by 7 bases and J by 3 bases, with 6 bases left in between. In DNA form, the CDR3 reads TGTGCCAGTACCTTGGACACCGGGGAGCTGTTTTTT. Protein: CASTLDTGELFF.

V is TRBV4-2 and J is TRBJ2-4, with 7 bases that match TRBD2. CDR1 LGHNA and CDR2 YNFKEQ come from the germline V gene. V dropped 3 bases and J dropped 0; count of bases not matched to a gene: 8. The CDR3 totals 17 residues. The CDR3: CASSQSTAGSAKNIQYF. In DNA form, the CDR3 reads TGTGCCAGCAGCCAGAGTACAGCGGGATCAGCCAAAAACATTCAGTACTTC.

The CDR3 sequence: CASSVMGAQGEQFF. The CDR3 bases are TGTGCCAGCAGCGTAATGGGGGCGCAGGGTGAGCAGTTCTTC. The chain combines TRBV9 with TRBJ2-1; D might be TRBD1 (6 bases). The CDR3 loop spans 14 amino acids. The germline gives CDR1 SGDLS, CDR2 YYNGEE. V lost 1 base and J lost 9, with 14 bases in between.

The J gene is TRBJ2-2, the V gene TRBV2; D assignment may be TRBD1 or TRBD2 (5 bases each). Trimming removed 2 bases at V and 4 bases at J, with 11 bases between. There are 15 residues in the CDR3. Germline V gives CDR1 SNHLY, CDR2 FYNNEI. The CDR3 DNA sequence: TGTGCCAGCAGTGAAAGGGCCGGGACCACCGGGGAGCTGTTTTTT. It is translated as CASSERAGTTGELFF.

In its sample, this clonotype was seen once. The V gene is TRBV28, the J gene TRBJ2-7; D may be TRBD2 (5 bases). From germline, CDR1 is MDHEN and CDR2 SYDVKM. The CDR3 has 13 amino acids. Between the trimmed V and J ends, which lost 5 bases and 2 bases, there was a span of 10 bases. The DNA of the CDR3 is TGTGCCAGCAGTCGCGGGTCCGCCTACGAGCAGTACTTC. Residues: CASSRGSAYEQYF.

The CDR3 DNA sequence: TGTGCCAGCAGTGAATATAATCAGGGCTACGAGCAGTACTTC. It is translated as CASSEYNQGYEQYF. The chain links TRBV2 to TRBJ2-7, with TRBD1 as a possible D gene (5 bases). The V gene lost 2 bases and the J gene lost 3 bases, with 11 bases spanning the gap. This CDR3 has 14 amino acids. CDR1 is SNHLY, CDR2 FYNNEI, per germline.